This T cell receptor beta chain was recorded in a study of shared clonotypes between healthy human individuals. There were no recent acute infections or vaccinations among the donors, who were healthy HIV-negative adults. The study used about 84 million PBMCs per unsorted sample for genomic DNA. General study points: Having only a few donors restricted how much genetic and exposure-history diversity was captured. Among donors, the sharing of clonotypes was expected to be influenced by sequencing depth.

Some clones are missing from TCRdb's copy, which holds only in-frame ones; the method was immunoSEQ multiplex PCR. The data contain hundreds of thousands of clones, around 77% of them seen just once; the ten biggest clones take up 12%. The CDR3 spans 13 residues. CDR1 is SQVTM and CDR2 is ANQGSEA in the germline V gene. On this clone: Its cognate antigen is unknown. Its ends do not fully match the called genes, so a read error is possible. In the same sample, other DNA sequences code for this CDR3.

Sequencing used PBMCs. The clonotype comes from a woman between 40 and 50 years old in good health. Some clones in this sample may be carry-over from other donors' samples. The V call is TRBV29-1, the J call TRBJ1-1; D not certain. CDR3: CSVDLLMNAEAFF. The CDR3 coding sequence is TGCAGCGTTGATTTACTCATGAACGCTGAAGCTTTCTTT.